This T cell receptor (beta chain) was captured in a study of T-cell reconstitution after alpha-beta-depleted transplantation in children listed by TCRdb under 2016. Study-level background: Using TCR repertoire profiling, the study followed T-cell immune reconstitution in a quantitative way in children after TCRalphabeta/CD19-depleted allogeneic hematopoietic cell transplantation.

In regard to this clonotype: Its antigen specificity is not known. No base quality values were provided; no much bigger clone lies one nucleotide off.

The library was built by means of PCR. The data were produced on an Illumina HiSeq 2500. To normalize quantification of the TCRbeta repertoire, the TCR libraries were built with molecular barcoding that relied on unique molecular identifiers. TCRdb applied fastp at Q25 and MiXCR to the public reads, then kept only in-frame beta chains. Rows are unified per CDR3 protein, each entry keeping the most common DNA and genes. A total of fewer than 550,000 distinct CDR3 sequences appear in this sample, 11% of them only once. The biggest ten clones account for 4.5% to 7% of the sample. This TCR was recovered from a human donor who donated a stem cell graft to a child with acute myeloid leukemia. Sample: PBMCs from the stem cell graft donor, taken from the stem cell graft.

The DNA is as follows: TGCGCCAGCAGTCAAGCGACGGGTGCAACTAATGAAAAACTGTTTTTT. Its protein is CASSQATGATNEKLFF. The chain is encoded by TRBV23-1 joined to TRBJ1-4; the D gene cannot be named for sure. TRBV23-1 is placed among ORFs of uncertain function. V loses 2 bases of germline sequence and J loses 0 bases, and the interval between the two ends is 10 bases. The CDR3 holds 16 amino acids from the cysteine to the phenylalanine. Kept here is only the CDR3 DNA, which spans 48 bases and is read in frame from base 1.